The sequence of this TCR beta chain was determined in a study of blood T cell repertoires in COVID-19. Across the study: Donors in the United States, Italy and Spain gave samples during acute or convalescent COVID-19. PBMCs, B-cell-depleted T cells, or T cells provided the cDNA or gDNA that made up the material.

This CDR3 is 15 amino acids long. V was shortened by 0 bases and J by 4 bases, with 12 bases between the two germline ends. Germline CDR1 and CDR2: MNHEY and SVGAGI. This clone appeared a few times. Per the original methods: The assay estimated nucleated cells by amplifying reference gene primers. Here immunoSEQ multiplex PCR was the method, and the copy in TCRdb shows in-frame clones only, minus some. D and trimming come from the DNA, and the V and J calls and clone size come from that table. The sample has 150,000 to 170,000 clones, roughly 89% seen once; the top ten hold 0.45% to 0.65%. What was sequenced was peripheral blood. V gene TRBV6-5 combines with J gene TRBJ1-1; weak D call: TRBD1 (6 bases). This TCR came from a man between 45 and 60 years old with acute or convalescent COVID-19. The CDR3 coding sequence is TGTGCCAGCAGTTACTCGTACAGGGCGGCCACTGAAGCTTTCTTT. This translates into CASSYSYRAATEAFF.